This T cell receptor beta chain was retrieved from a study of neurological immune-mediated disorders. Study results and caveats: Multiple sclerosis patients had less TCR clonal expansion than even healthy controls, unlike HTLV-1-associated myelopathy.

This clonotype occurred many times. Its antigen is unknown. The germline V gene has CDR1 SGHTA and CDR2 FQGNSA. The CDR3 sequence is 14 residues long. Trimming at V came to 2 bases and at J to 4 bases, leaving 0 bases not matched to a gene. TCRdb redid the calling of the 5' RACE reads with MiXCR, one entry per CDR3 protein. The data hold roughly 50,000 distinct CDR3 sequences, with roughly 13% observed a single time. Unsorted libraries were derived from 2 million PBMCs stored at -80 C. The V and J genes are TRBV7-2 and TRBJ2-2, with 8 bases that match TRBD1. This clonotype was obtained from a woman aged 60 to 75 with HTLV-1-associated myelopathy (HAM/TSP). The sequenced material came from PBMCs. Written as DNA, the CDR3 is TGTGCCAGCAGCTTAACAGGGGGCACCGGGGAGCTGTTTTTT. It encodes CASSLTGGTGELFF.